The 4 T cell receptor beta chains below were found in one sample sequenced in a study of cytomegalovirus exposure and HLA in healthy donors. 13 Jbeta primers and 60 Vbeta primers were used for the PCR. Only in-frame clones appear in the TCRdb table, and some are missing; sequencing was by immunoSEQ multiplex PCR. The sample carries 140,000 to 150,000 clones, around four fifths recorded once. Sequencing was carried out using PBMCs. The origin of the receptors is a male donor in good health and CMV-seronegative.

The chain has TRBV7-6 and TRBJ2-2; D is undetermined. This CDR3 contains 14 residues. The germline V gene has CDR1 SGHVS and CDR2 FNYEAQ. V was trimmed by 5 bases and J by 8 bases, leaving 15 bases between them. The CDR3 loop reads CASSPRLTSGELFF. CDR3 coding DNA: TGTGCCAGCAGCCCCCGACTGACTTCGGGGGAGCTGTTTTTT.

The J gene is TRBJ1-1, the V gene TRBV28; TRBD1 is a possible D gene (6 bases). V was shortened by 5 bases and J by 4 bases, with 11 bases between the two germline ends. There are 13 residues in the CDR3. CDR1 and CDR2 from the germline V gene are MDHEN and SYDVKM. The CDR3, as DNA: TGTGCCAGCAGTAATACAGGGCGCACTGAAGCTTTCTTT. Its translation: CASSNTGRTEAFF.

The chain carries TRBV27 and TRBJ2-7; 11 nucleotides agree with TRBD1. Germline V gene data show CDR1 as MNHEY and CDR2 as SMNVEV (reference sequence). V lost 4 bases and J lost 5; bases outside the gene matches: 4. The CDR3 is 14 amino acids. In DNA, the CDR3 is TGTGCCAGCAGTTCCCGGGACAGGGGGAACGAGCAGTACTTC. Translated, it gives CASSSRDRGNEQYF.

V usage is TRBV28 and J usage is TRBJ2-2; TRBD1 matches at 9 bases. The junction had 11 bases not matched to a gene; V was cut back by 4 bases and J by 2 bases. The CDR3 is 18 amino acids. CDR1 MDHEN and CDR2 SYDVKM come from the germline V gene. In DNA form, the CDR3 reads TGTGCCAGCAGTTCCCTCCGGGACAGGGCCGGCAACACCGGGGAGCTGTTTTTT. Amino acid sequence: CASSSLRDRAGNTGELFF.